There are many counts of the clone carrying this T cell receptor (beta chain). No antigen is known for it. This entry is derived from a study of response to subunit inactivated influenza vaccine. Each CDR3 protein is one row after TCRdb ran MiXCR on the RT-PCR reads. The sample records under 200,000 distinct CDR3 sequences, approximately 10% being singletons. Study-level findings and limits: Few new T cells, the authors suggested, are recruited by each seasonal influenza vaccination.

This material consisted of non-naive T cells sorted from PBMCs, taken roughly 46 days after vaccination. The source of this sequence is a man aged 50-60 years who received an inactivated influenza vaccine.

The CDR3 here is CASSQDRQETQYF. CDR3 nucleotide sequence: TGCGCCAGCAGCCAAGATCGGCAAGAGACCCAGTACTTC. The chain carries TRBV4-3 and TRBJ2-5, with D unclear. V was pared by 0 bases and J by 2 bases, with 4 bases between. Per the germline V gene, CDR1 is LGHNA and CDR2 is YSLEER. The CDR3 is 13 residues long.